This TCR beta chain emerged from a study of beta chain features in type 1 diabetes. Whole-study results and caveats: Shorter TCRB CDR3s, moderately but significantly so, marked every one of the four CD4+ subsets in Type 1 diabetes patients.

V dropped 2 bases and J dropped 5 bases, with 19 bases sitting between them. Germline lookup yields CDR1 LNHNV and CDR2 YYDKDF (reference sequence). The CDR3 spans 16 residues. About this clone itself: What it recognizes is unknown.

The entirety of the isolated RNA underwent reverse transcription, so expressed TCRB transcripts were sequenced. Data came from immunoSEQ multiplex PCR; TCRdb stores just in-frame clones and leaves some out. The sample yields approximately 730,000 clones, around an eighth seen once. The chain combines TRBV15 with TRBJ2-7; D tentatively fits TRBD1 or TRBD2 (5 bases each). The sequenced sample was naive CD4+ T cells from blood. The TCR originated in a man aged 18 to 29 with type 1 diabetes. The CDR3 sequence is CATSRLGTVSAHEQYF. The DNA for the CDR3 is TGTGCCACCAGCAGACTTGGGACGGTCAGCGCCCACGAGCAGTACTTC.